This T cell receptor beta chain is from a study of PD-L1 blockade in urothelial cancer. Across the study: Chemotherapy regimens numbering 0 to 3 had been given to patients. T cell content in blood samples showed a median of 141,255.

Time point specified: peripheral blood 6 weeks after treatment start. Per germline, CDR1 SNHLY and CDR2 FYNNEI. This CDR3 comprises 13 residues. V trimming: 6 bases; J trimming: 8 bases; junction bases outside the gene matches: 6. TCRdb's table, derived via immunoSEQ multiplex PCR, lists solely in-frame clones and lacks some. The table shows some 110,000 clones, with 85% to 90% occurring only once. The material was PBMCs, obtained around atezolizumab (anti-PD-L1) treatment. This clonotype was sampled from a man aged 60 to 69 with urothelial cancer. The chain has TRBV2 and TRBJ1-2; 10 bases map to TRBD1. DNA for the CDR3: TGTGCCAGCAGCGGGGGACAGGGGAGGGGCTACACCTTC. It yields the protein CASSGGQGRGYTF.